This T cell receptor (beta chain) is from a study of blood T cell repertoires in COVID-19. Sequenced by immunoSEQ multiplex PCR; TCRdb stores in-frame clones only, minus some. The sample contains 170,000 or so clones, 60% to 80% of which appear only once. The CDR3 runs to 12 residues. Trimming at V came to 6 bases and at J to 6 bases, leaving 2 bases not matched to a gene. Germline V lookup: CDR1 SGHAT, CDR2 FQDESV (reference sequence). This chain joins TRBV11-1 and TRBJ2-1; 7 nucleotides agree with TRBD2. What was sequenced was peripheral blood. This sequence was found in a woman in her seventies with acute or convalescent COVID-19. DNA of the CDR3: TGTGCCAGCAGACGGACTAGCAATGAGCAGTTCTTC. Translation gives CASRRTSNEQFF. Looking up the rest from reference TRBV11-1 and TRBJ2-1 gives the full variable domain: EAEVAQSPRYKITEKSQAVAFWCDPISGHATLYWYRQILGQGPELLVQFQDESVVDDSQLPKDRFSAERLKGVDSTLKIQPAELGDSAMYLCASRRTSNEQFFGPGTRLTVL.